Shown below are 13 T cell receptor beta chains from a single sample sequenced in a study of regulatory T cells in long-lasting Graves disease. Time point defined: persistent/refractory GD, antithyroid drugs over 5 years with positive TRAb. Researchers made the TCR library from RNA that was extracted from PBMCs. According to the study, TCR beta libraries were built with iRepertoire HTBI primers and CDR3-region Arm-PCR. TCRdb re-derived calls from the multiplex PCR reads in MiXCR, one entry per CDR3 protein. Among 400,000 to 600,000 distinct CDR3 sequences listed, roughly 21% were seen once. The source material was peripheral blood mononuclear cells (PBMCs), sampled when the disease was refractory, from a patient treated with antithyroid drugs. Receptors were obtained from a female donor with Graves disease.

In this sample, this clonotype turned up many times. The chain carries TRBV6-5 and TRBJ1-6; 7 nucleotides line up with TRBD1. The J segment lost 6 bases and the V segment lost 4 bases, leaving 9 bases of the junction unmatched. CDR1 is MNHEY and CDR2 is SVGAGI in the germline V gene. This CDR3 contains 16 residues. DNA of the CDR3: TGTGCCAGCAGTTGGACACAGGGGAGGGGTAATTCACCCCTCCACTTT. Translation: CASSWTQGRGNSPLHF.

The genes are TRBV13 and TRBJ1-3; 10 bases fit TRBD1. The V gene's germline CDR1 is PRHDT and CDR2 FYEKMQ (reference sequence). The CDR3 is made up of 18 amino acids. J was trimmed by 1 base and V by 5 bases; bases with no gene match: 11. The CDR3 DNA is TGTGCCAGCAGCGTGGGGACAGGGGTGAGCAGGTCTGGAAACACCATATATTTT. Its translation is CASSVGTGVSRSGNTIYF.

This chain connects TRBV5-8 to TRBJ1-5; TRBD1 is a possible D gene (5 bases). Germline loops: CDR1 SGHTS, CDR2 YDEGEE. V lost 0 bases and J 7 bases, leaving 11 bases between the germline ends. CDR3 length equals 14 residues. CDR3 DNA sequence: TGTGCCAGCAGCTTGGGGGGGGGGGTCCAGCCCCAGCATTTT. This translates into CASSLGGGVQPQHF.

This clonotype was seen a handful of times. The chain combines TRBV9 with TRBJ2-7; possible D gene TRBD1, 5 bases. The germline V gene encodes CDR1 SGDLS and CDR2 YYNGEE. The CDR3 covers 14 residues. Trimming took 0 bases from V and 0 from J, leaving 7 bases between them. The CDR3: CASSVVGDSYEQYF. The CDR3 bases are TGTGCCAGCAGCGTAGTAGGGGACTCCTACGAGCAGTACTTC.

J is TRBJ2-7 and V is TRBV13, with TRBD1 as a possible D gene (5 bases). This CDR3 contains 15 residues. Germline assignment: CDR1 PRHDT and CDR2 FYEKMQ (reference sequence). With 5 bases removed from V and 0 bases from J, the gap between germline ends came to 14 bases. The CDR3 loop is CASSPWEDSSYEQYF. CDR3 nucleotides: TGTGCCAGCAGCCCTTGGGAAGACAGCTCCTACGAGCAGTACTTC.

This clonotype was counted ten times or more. CDR3 nucleotide sequence: TGTGCCAGCACTGGCTCTGGAAACACCATATATTTT. This translates into CASTGSGNTIYF. This chain uses TRBV28 with TRBJ1-3; D is uncertain. V was cut by 7 bases and J by 0 bases, with 4 bases left in between. The CDR3 has 12 amino acids. Germline loops: CDR1 MDHEN, CDR2 SYDVKM.

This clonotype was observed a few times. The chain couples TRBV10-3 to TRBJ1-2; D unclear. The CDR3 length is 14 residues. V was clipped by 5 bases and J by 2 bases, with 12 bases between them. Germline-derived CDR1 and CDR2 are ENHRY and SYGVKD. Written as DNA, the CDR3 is TGTGCCATCAGTACGTCTACAGAGAACTATGGCTACACCTTC. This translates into CAISTSTENYGYTF.

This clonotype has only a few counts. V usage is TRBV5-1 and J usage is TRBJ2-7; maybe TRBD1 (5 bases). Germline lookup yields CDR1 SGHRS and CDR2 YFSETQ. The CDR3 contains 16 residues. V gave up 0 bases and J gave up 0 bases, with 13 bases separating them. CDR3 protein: CASSLGALGVSYEQYF. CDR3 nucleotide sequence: TGCGCCAGCAGCTTGGGCGCCCTAGGGGTCTCCTACGAGCAGTACTTC. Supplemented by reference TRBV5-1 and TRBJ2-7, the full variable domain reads KAGVTQTPRYLIKTRGQQVTLSCSPISGHRSVSWYQQTPGQGLQFLFEYFSETQRNKGNFPGRFSGRQFSNSRSEMNVSTLELGDSALYLCASSLGALGVSYEQYFGPGTRLTVT.

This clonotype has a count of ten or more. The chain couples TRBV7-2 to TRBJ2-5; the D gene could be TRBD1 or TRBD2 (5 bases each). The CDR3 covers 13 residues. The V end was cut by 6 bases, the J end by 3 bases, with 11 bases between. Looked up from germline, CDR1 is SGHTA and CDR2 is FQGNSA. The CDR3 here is CASRSGPEETQYF. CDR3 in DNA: TGTGCCAGCAGGTCGGGGCCAGAAGAGACCCAGTACTTC.

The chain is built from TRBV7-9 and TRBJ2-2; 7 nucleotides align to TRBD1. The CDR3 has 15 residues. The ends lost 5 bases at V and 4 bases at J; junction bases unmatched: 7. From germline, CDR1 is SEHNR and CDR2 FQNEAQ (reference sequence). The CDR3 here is CASSRQGASTGELFF. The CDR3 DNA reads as TGTGCCAGCAGCCGACAGGGAGCGAGCACCGGGGAGCTGTTTTTT.

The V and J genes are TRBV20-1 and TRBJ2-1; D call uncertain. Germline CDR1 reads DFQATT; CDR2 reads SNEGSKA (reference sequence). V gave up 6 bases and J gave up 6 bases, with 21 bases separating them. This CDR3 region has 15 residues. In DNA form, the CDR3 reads TGCAGTGCCGTCCAGTGGCCTCAAGTCCGCAATGAGCAGTTCTTC. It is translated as CSAVQWPQVRNEQFF.

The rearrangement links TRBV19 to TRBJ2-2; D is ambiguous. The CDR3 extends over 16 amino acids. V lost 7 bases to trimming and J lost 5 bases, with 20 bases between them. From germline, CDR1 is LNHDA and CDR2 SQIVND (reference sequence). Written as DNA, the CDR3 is TGTGCCAGTACCTCTATAGCAGGTTTGGGAACCGGGGAGCTGTTTTTT. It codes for CASTSIAGLGTGELFF.

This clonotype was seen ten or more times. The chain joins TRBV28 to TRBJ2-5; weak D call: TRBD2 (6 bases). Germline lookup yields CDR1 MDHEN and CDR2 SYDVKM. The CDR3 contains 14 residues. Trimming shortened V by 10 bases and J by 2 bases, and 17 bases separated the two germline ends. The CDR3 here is CATALLAGQETQYF. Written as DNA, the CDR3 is TGTGCCACTGCGCTATTGGCGGGGCAAGAGACCCAGTACTTC.